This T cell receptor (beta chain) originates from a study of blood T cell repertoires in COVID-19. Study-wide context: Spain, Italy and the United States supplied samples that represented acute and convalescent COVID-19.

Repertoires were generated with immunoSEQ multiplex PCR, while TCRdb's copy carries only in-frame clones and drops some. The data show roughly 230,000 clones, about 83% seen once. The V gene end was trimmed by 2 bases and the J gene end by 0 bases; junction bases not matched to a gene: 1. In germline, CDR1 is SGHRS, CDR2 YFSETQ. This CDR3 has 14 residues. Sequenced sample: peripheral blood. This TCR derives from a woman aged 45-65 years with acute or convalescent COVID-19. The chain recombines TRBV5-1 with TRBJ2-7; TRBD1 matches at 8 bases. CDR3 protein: CASSFGQGSYEQYF. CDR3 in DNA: TGCGCCAGCAGCTTCGGACAGGGCTCCTACGAGCAGTACTTC.